The clone carrying this T cell receptor (beta chain) appeared once. The sample originates from a study of blood T cells in healthy people across ages. About the study: Per two T cells, about one barcoded beta molecule was captured through template switching.

A sample-barcoded 5' primer and a J-beta primer mix were used in a second PCR of roughly 7 to 11 cycles. Each cDNA molecule was tagged by a template-switch adaptor with 12 random nucleotides. TCRdb independently ran MiXCR on the 5' RACE reads; one entry per CDR3 protein. The data show 600,000 to 1,000,000 distinct CDR3 sequences, roughly 50% seen once. Germline V gene sequence: CDR1 SEHNR, CDR2 FQNEAQ (reference sequence). The V and J ends lost 1 base and 0 bases respectively, with 12 bases between them. This CDR3 spans 16 amino acids. The sequence derives from a man younger than 40 in good health. The chain recombines TRBV7-9 with TRBJ1-2, with D unclear. The sample taken for sequencing was blood. The CDR3 spells CASSLGLSDANYGYTF. The CDR3 bases are TGTGCCAGCAGCTTAGGGCTATCGGATGCTAACTATGGCTACACCTTC.